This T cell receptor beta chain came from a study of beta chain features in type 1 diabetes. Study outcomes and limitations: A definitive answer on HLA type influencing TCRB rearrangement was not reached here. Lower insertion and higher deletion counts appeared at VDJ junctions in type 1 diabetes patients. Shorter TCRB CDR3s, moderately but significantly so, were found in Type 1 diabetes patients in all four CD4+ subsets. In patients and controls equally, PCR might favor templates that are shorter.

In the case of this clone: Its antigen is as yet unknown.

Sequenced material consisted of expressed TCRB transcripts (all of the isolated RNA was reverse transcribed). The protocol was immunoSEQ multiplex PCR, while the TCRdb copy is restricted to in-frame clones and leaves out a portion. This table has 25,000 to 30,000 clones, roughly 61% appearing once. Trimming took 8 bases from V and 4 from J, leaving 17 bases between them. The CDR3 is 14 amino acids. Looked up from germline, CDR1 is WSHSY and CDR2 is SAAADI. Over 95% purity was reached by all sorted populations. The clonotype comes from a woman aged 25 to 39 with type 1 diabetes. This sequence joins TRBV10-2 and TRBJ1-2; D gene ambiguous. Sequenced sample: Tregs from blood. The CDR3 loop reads CASAQPGLIYGYTF. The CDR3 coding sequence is TGCGCCAGCGCCCAGCCCGGACTCATCTATGGCTACACCTTC.